This T cell receptor beta chain was sequenced during a study of T cell responses to AZD1222 COVID-19 vaccine. Study observations and caveats: White British donors predominated, females outnumbered males, and clonal diversity was possibly underestimated. Reports say nearly half of spike-specific TCRs go after unmutated variant regions.

A single count supports this clone. Its specificity is unknown. Only in-frame clones appear in the TCRdb table, and some are missing; sequencing was by immunoSEQ multiplex PCR. The table has about 120,000 clones, 88% seen once. Sequences were derived from peripheral blood, sampled 28 days after the second AZD1222 dose. The source is an adult who received the AZD1222 COVID-19 vaccine.

CDR3 coding DNA: TGTGCCTGGACCGCACTAGCGGGGGCTTCCTACGAGCAGTACTTC. Translating gives CAWTALAGASYEQYF. The V call is TRBV30, the J call TRBJ2-7, with 11 bases aligning to TRBD2. The junction had 6 bases not matched to a gene; V was cut back by 4 bases and J by 1 base. Germline loops: CDR1 GTSNPN, CDR2 SVGIG (reference sequence). This CDR3 region has 15 residues.